This T cell receptor (beta chain) was identified during a study of shared clonotypes between healthy human individuals (dated by TCRdb to about 2020). Regarding the complete study: A couple of women and a few men aged 18 to 49 years were included in the cohort. For each donor, three plates each were used for CD4 naive and CD4 memory, two plates were used for CD8 naive, and one plate was used for CD8 memory. The study deeply sequenced blood TCR repertoires of several healthy adults to estimate repertoire size and the extent of clonotype sharing between individuals. Different laboratories and diverse techniques were used to prepare libraries and sequence TCR repertoires, to increase sequencing depth and limit assay-specific biases. Each donor's leukapheresis produced roughly between roughly 0.85 and 9.5 billion PBMCs.

Note on this clone: Its specific antigen is unknown. Qualities for individual bases were not recorded, and no much larger clone is one base off. At the DNA level, this CDR3 is encoded by other sequences in the same sample as well.

Using the deep immunoSEQ assay, multiplex PCR amplified TCR CDR3 regions from genomic DNA. Genomic DNA extracted from each cell subset was distributed evenly over all wells of several immunoSEQ 96-well plates, and each plate served as one replicate. For sorted subsets, around 200 ng genomic DNA, equal to 30,000 to 35,000 T cell genomes, was loaded into each replicate PCR. The purified libraries were quantified using a Qubit 3.0 fluorometer, sized with a Bioanalyzer 2100, and then quantified again using the KAPA Library Quantification kit. Every immunoSEQ 96-well plate was sequenced on a dedicated single-read 150-cycle Illumina NextSeq 550 flow cell. The original pipeline was this. Because the immunoSEQ output held only junctional sequences and lacked quality scores, the filtering could not match the filtering applied to full-length reads. To assign V/J genes and CDR3, sequences were annotated using PyIR, a Python wrapper for IgBLAST v1.9, with IMGT germline references. Reads with weak V/J assignments (E-value above 1e-6), missing CDR3, stop codons, out-of-frame junctions, or ambiguous translated residues were removed. V3J clonotypes were defined as sequences sharing an identical inferred V gene, J gene, and CDR3 amino acid sequence. Percentage overlap between repertoires was calculated by dividing the number of shared unique clonotypes by the size of the smaller repertoire. RTK rarefaction, the Chao1 estimator, and Recon v2.1 estimates of unobserved clonotypes were used to assess repertoire richness. Generation probabilities for all TCRbeta clonotypes obtained by the gDNA method from a few donors were computed using OLGA. This immuneACCESS table, as held by TCRdb, lists in-frame sequences with V and J called but not all clones. Of the missing ones, under half trace to an unresolved V gene in checked studies; the others have no known cause. For V, J and clone size, that table is used; D and trimming come from the DNA. This sample lists some 1.1 million clones; around 77% were detected once. The leading ten clones occupy approximately 0.95% of the sample.

V loses 6 bases of germline sequence and J loses 2 bases, and the interval between the two ends is 10 bases. In the germline V gene, CDR1 corresponds to SGHAT and CDR2 to FQNNGV. The CDR3 has 13 amino acids, counting the end cysteine and phenylalanine. Only CDR3 DNA remains: 39 bases, in frame from the first base. The donors were healthy, HIV-negative adults who had no recently reported acute infections or vaccinations. Every donor was a Caucasian adult residing in Nashville, Tennessee, USA. CD4+ T cells were enriched through magnetic negative selection, after which naive cells were positively selected on CD45RA and the remaining negative fraction served as the memory subset. Blood was collected by leukapheresis, and PBMCs were isolated by Ficoll-Histopaque density gradient centrifugation and then cryopreserved in liquid nitrogen vapor phase. Analytical flow cytometry was used to check the purity and quantity of every magnetically sorted T cell population. Genomic DNA was isolated from every sorted fraction and measured by UV absorbance on a Nanodrop 2000c.

What the research found in general, with its limitations: Incomplete sequencing was indicated by rarefaction of sorted-subset datasets, despite the large sequencing depth. Clonotypes shared by all four sorted-subset donors showed higher generation probabilities than non-shared clonotypes. Pairwise subsampling indicated that sequencing depth was expected to affect the degree of clonotype sharing among donors. The small number of donors limited the genetic and exposure-history diversity represented. When a handful of donors were compared, the shared fraction of clonotypes was roughly 5% for naive CD4, over 3% for naive CD8, more than 2% for memory CD4, and under 0.5% for memory CD8. Larger estimated clonotype richness was generally found for naive subsets than for memory subsets. Only blood was sampled, and tissue TCR repertoires likely differ from those in blood.

The chain couples TRBV11-2 to TRBJ1-2, with the D gene too uncertain to name. The material sequenced was memory CD4+ T cells from PBMCs. The meaning of the sample's cell subset or site label: CD45RA-negative fraction. This TCR was sampled from a man younger than 30 in good health. Some clones in this sample may be carry-over from other donors' samples. This receptor has the CDR3 CASSPQTNYGYTF. Here is the DNA: TGTGCCAGCAGTCCCCAGACGAACTATGGCTACACCTTC. The entire variable domain, with the stretches around the CDR3 drawn from the reference TRBV11-2 and TRBJ1-2 proteins, is EAGVAQSPRYKIIEKRQSVAFWCNPISGHATLYWYQQILGQGPKLLIQFQNNGVVDDSQLPKDRFSAERLKGVDSTLKIQPAKLEDSAVYLCASSPQTNYGYTFGSGTRLTVV.